The 16 T cell receptor beta chains below come from one sample, sequenced in a study of T cells in Graves' hyperthyroidism and ophthalmopathy. RNA transcripts yielded amplified TCR beta CDR3 regions. HTBI primers drove first-round RT-PCR of the TCR CDR3. TCRdb reprocessed the multiplex PCR reads via MiXCR and lists one record per CDR3 protein. The profile shows some 490,000 distinct CDR3 sequences, roughly a sixth of them singletons. Sequences were obtained from blood. These receptors came from a woman aged 30 to 39 with Graves' ophthalmopathy.

V gene TRBV7-3 combines with J gene TRBJ2-7; 9 nucleotides line up with TRBD2. The CDR3 is 15 residues long. V was clipped by 5 bases and J by 2 bases; unmatched bases: 7. Germline CDR1 SGHTA, CDR2 FQGTGA. CDR3 amino acids: CASSPDSGGPYEQYF. CDR3 DNA: TGTGCCAGCAGCCCCGATAGCGGGGGCCCCTACGAGCAGTACTTC.

This clonotype was found many times. The genes are TRBV7-2 and TRBJ1-2; TRBD1 might be the D (6 bases). The ends were cut back, 0 bases at V and 4 bases at J, with 12 bases in the middle. The length of the CDR3 is 15 residues. Germline V gives CDR1 SGHTA, CDR2 FQGNSA. CDR3 coding DNA: TGTGCCAGCAGCTTAGCCCTCTCAGGGGCCTATGGCTACACCTTC. Encoded protein: CASSLALSGAYGYTF.

J is TRBJ2-3 and V is TRBV24-1; 11 bases match TRBD2. Looked up from germline, CDR1 is KGHDR and CDR2 is SFDVKD. The CDR3 length is 16 residues. The V gene end was trimmed by 9 bases and the J gene end by 3 bases; junction bases not matched to a gene: 10. CDR3 DNA sequence: TGTGCCACCGGAGTAGCGGGAGGGGGTGTTACAGATACGCAGTATTTT. Residues: CATGVAGGGVTDTQYF.

This clonotype showed up just a few times. This rearrangement joins TRBV6-5 to TRBJ2-3, with D possibly being TRBD1 (6 bases). Trimming left V 1 base short and J 0 bases short, with 8 bases between. The CDR3 is 15 amino acids. Germline V CDR1 and CDR2: MNHEY, SVGAGI. CDR3 loop: CASSYFGTSTDTQYF. For the CDR3, the DNA is TGTGCCAGCAGTTACTTTGGGACAAGCACAGATACGCAGTATTTT.

The chain uses TRBV7-2 and TRBJ2-7; unclear D gene. Germline CDR1 is SGHTA and CDR2 is FQGNSA. The CDR3 sequence is 12 residues long. Trimming removed 2 bases from V and 6 bases from J, with 8 bases in between. CDR3 region: CASSLNFREQYF. The CDR3 DNA follows: TGTGCCAGCAGCTTAAACTTTCGCGAGCAGTACTTC.

Ten or more counts support this clonotype. The chain links TRBV13 to TRBJ2-7, with TRBD1 as a possible D gene (5 bases). Germline CDR1 and CDR2: PRHDT and FYEKMQ (reference sequence). The CDR3 consists of 14 residues. The V gene lost 1 base and the J gene lost 3 bases, with 10 bases spanning the gap. CDR3 sequence reads: CASSLDDRSYEQYF. Written as DNA, the CDR3 is TGTGCCAGCAGCTTAGACGACAGAAGCTACGAGCAGTACTTC.

This clonotype was counted at least ten times. The chain has TRBV7-9 and TRBJ2-3; the match to TRBD2 covers 12 bases. V was pared by 5 bases and J by 6 bases, with 12 bases of the junction left unmatched. This CDR3 is 17 amino acids long. Per germline, CDR1 SEHNR and CDR2 FQNEAQ (reference sequence). Here the CDR3 DNA reads TGTGCCAGCAGCCCGCTTGGCGCTAGCGGGAGGGCCGATACGCAGTATTTT. Translating it yields CASSPLGASGRADTQYF.

This clonotype was detected ten times or more. The chain joins TRBV3-1 to TRBJ1-2; no definite D call. V was cut by 0 bases and J by 0 bases, with 5 bases left in between. The CDR3 is 14 amino acids. The germline V gene encodes CDR1 LGHDT and CDR2 YNNKEL (reference sequence). CDR3 in DNA: TGTGCCAGCAGCCAAGATTGGTCTAACTATGGCTACACCTTC. Its protein is CASSQDWSNYGYTF. The complete variable domain, with remaining parts taken from reference TRBV3-1 and TRBJ1-2, reads DTAVSQTPKYLVTQMGNDKSIKCEQNLGHDTMYWYKQDSKKFLKIMFSYNNKELIINETVPNRFSPKSPDKAHLNLHINSLELGDSAVYFCASSQDWSNYGYTFGSGTRLTVV.

This clonotype was counted only a few times. The genes are TRBV19 and TRBJ1-1; the D is unclear. V was shortened by 5 bases and J by 0 bases, with 19 bases between the two germline ends. CDR1 LNHDA and CDR2 SQIVND come from the germline V gene (reference sequence). This CDR3 has 17 amino acids. CDR3 region: CASSQRSASWMNTEAFF. In nucleotides, the CDR3 is TGTGCCAGTAGTCAGAGGTCGGCTAGCTGGATGAACACTGAAGCTTTCTTT.

The chain links TRBV19 to TRBJ2-1, with D perhaps matching TRBD1 or TRBD2 (5 bases each). V was pared by 6 bases and J by 0 bases, with 9 bases between. This CDR3 comprises 14 residues. The germline V gene has CDR1 LNHDA and CDR2 SQIVND (reference sequence). CDR3 in amino acids: CASRGDPSYNEQFF. The CDR3 bases are TGTGCCAGTAGGGGGGACCCCTCCTACAATGAGCAGTTCTTC.

Notes on this clonotype: Just one base apart from a much larger clone, this may be a read error. The chain employs TRBV6-9 and TRBJ2-3; maybe TRBD1 (6 bases). From germline, CDR1 is MNHGY and CDR2 SVAAGI. This CDR3 is 20 amino acids long. CDR3 amino acids: CASSYSRSPRTVSGADTRYF. The CDR3 DNA is TGTGCCAGCAGTTACTCGAGGAGCCCGCGGACAGTCAGTGGTGCAGATACGCGGTATTTT.

With regard to this clonotype: A much more abundant neighbour one base away suggests this may be a read error. J is TRBJ1-2 and V is TRBV11-2; a possible D gene is TRBD1 (5 bases). The CDR3 is 12 residues long. Between the trimmed V and J ends, which lost 6 bases and 7 bases, there was a span of 12 bases. Germline V gives CDR1 SGHAT, CDR2 FQNNGV. The CDR3 sequence is CASRTVETGYTF. CDR3 DNA: TGTGCCAGCAGGACAGTGGAGACTGGCTACACCTTC.

This clonotype was recorded at least ten times. The chain employs TRBV5-4 and TRBJ1-1; TRBD1 is a possible D gene (5 bases). This CDR3 spans 14 amino acids. V was shortened by 4 bases and J by 6 bases, with 16 bases between the two germline ends. Germline loops: CDR1 SGHNT, CDR2 YYREEE (reference sequence). The CDR3: CASSGGGREAEAFF. The CDR3 nucleotides read TGTGCCAGCAGCGGAGGTGGCAGGGAGGCTGAAGCTTTCTTT.

The V call is TRBV28, the J call TRBJ2-7, with 9 nucleotides matching TRBD1. The ends lost 7 bases at V and 5 bases at J; junction bases unmatched: 15. The CDR3 is 16 amino acids. CDR1 MDHEN and CDR2 SYDVKM come from the germline V gene. The CDR3 bases are TGTGCCAGCACCCGGGTCACCGGGACAGGGAAGCACGAGCAGTACTTC. This translates into CASTRVTGTGKHEQYF.

This clonotype was seen many times. Here the CDR3 reads CASSLMGTGGNEQFF. CDR3 DNA sequence: TGTGCCAGCAGTTTAATGGGGACAGGGGGGAATGAGCAGTTCTTC. This chain uses TRBV28 with TRBJ2-1, with 11 bases matching TRBD1. The CDR3 contains 15 residues. Trimming at V came to 2 bases and at J to 7 bases, leaving 4 bases not matched to a gene. Germline V gives CDR1 MDHEN, CDR2 SYDVKM.

The chain couples TRBV11-3 to TRBJ2-2; the match to TRBD1 covers 7 bases. Germline CDR1 reads SGHNT; CDR2 reads YENEEA. This CDR3 comprises 16 residues. Germline trimming cut 5 bases from V and 5 bases from J; bases unmatched to any gene: 11. CDR3 DNA: TGTGCCAGCAGCGCCCGGACAGGCTCGGGTACCGGGGAGCTGTTTTTT. Protein: CASSARTGSGTGELFF.